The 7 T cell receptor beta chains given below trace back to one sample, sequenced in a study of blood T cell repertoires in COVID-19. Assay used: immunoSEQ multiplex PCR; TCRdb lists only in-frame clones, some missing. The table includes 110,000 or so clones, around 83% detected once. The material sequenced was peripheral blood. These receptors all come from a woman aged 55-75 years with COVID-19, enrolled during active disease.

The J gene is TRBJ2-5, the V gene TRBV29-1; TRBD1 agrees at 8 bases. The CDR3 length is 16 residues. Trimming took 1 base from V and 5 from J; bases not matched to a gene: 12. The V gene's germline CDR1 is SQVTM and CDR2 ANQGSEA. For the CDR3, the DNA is TGCAGCGTTGAAGGGGGACAGGATGTCGGGACGGAGACCCAGTACTTC. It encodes CSVEGGQDVGTETQYF.

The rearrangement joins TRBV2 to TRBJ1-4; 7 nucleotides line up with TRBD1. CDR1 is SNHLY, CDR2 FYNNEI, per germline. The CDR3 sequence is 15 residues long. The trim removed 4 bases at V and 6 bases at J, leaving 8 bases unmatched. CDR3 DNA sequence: TGTGCCAGCAGTGTTCAGGGGGGTTGGCATGAAAAACTGTTTTTT. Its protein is CASSVQGGWHEKLFF.

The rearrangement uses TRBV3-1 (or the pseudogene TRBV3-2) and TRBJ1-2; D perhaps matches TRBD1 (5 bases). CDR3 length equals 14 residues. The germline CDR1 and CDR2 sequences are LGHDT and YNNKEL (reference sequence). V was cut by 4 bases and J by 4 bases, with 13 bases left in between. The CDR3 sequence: CASSPQGEGYGYTF. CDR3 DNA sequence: TGTGCCAGCAGCCCGCAGGGCGAAGGCTATGGCTACACCTTC.

CDR3 residues: CASSQEGLAADTQYF. The CDR3 DNA reads TGCGCCAGCAGCCAAGAGGGACTAGCGGCCGATACGCAGTATTTT. V is TRBV4-3 and J is TRBJ2-3; 11 bases align to TRBD2. V lost 0 bases to trimming and J lost 6 bases; unmatched junction nucleotides: 2. The CDR3 is made up of 15 amino acids. Per germline, CDR1 LGHNA and CDR2 YSLEER.

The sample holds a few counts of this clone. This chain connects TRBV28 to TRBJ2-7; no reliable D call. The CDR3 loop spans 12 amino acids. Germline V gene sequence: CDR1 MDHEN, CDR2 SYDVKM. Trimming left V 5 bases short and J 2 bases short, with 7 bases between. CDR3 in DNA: TGTGCCAGCAGTCCCCCTACCTACGAGCAGTACTTC. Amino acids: CASSPPTYEQYF.

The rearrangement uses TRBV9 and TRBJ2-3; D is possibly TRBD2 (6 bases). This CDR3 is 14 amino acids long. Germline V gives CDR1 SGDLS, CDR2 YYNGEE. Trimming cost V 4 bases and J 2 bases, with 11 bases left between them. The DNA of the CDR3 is TGTGCCAGCAGCTCGAGCGGGCACACAGATACGCAGTATTTT. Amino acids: CASSSSGHTDTQYF.

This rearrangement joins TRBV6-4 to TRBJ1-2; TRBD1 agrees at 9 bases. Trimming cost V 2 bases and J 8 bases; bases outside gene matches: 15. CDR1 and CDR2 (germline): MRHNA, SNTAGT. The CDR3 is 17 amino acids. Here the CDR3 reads CASSDLPGQGSSRGYTF. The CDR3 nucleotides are TGTGCCAGCAGTGACCTCCCGGGACAGGGTTCGTCTAGGGGCTACACCTTC.